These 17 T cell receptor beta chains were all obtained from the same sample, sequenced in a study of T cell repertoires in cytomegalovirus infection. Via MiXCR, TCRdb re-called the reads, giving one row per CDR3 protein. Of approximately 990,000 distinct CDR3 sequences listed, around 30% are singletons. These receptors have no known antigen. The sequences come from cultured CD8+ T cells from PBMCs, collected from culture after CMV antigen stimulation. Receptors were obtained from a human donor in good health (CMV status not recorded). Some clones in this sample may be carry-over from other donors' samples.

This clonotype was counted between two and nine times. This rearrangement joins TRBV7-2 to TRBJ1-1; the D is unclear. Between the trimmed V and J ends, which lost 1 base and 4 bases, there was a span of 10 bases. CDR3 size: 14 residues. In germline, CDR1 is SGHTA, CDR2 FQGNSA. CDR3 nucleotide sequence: TGTGCCAGCAGCTTAGGCTATGGGGTCACTGAAGCTTTCTTT. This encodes CASSLGYGVTEAFF.

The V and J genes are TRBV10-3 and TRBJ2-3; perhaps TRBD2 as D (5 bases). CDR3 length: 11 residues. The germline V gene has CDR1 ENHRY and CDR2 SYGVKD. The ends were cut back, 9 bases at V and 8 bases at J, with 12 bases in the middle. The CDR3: CAIRREGTQYF. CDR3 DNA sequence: TGTGCCATTCGTCGGGAAGGTACGCAGTATTTT.

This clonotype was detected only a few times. CDR3 coding DNA: TGCAGCGGGGGACAGGGGGCGCGGAATGAGCAGTTCTTC. The encoded protein is CSGGQGARNEQFF. The rearrangement links TRBV29-1 to TRBJ2-1, with TRBD1 matching 12 bases. J gave up 7 bases and V 7 bases, and 5 bases lay outside the gene matches. This CDR3 is built from 13 residues. Germline CDR1 is SQVTM and CDR2 is ANQGSEA.

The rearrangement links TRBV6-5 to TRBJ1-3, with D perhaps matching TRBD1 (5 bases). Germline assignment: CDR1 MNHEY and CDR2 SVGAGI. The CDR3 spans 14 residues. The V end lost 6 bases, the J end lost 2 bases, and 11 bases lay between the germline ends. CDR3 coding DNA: TGTGCCAGCAGATGGGGGGGGACTGGAAACACCATATATTTT. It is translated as CASRWGGTGNTIYF.

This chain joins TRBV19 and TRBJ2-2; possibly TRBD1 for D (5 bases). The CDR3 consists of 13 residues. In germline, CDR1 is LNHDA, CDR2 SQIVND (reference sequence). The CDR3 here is CEKGQGRTGELFF. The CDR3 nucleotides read TGTGAAAAGGGGCAGGGTAGGACCGGGGAGCTGTTTTTT.

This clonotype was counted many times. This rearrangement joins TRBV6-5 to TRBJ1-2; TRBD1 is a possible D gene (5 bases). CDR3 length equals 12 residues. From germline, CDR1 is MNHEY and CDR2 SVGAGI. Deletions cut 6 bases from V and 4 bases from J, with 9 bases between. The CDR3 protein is CASSSGTYGYTF. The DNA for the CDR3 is TGTGCCAGCAGCTCCGGGACCTATGGCTACACCTTC.

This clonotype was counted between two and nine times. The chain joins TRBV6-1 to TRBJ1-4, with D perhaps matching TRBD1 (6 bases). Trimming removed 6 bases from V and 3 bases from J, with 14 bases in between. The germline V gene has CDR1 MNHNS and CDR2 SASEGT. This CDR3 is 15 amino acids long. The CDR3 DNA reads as TGTGCCAGCAGCCCCCCCCAGGGGCCTAATGAAAAACTGTTTTTT. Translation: CASSPPQGPNEKLFF.

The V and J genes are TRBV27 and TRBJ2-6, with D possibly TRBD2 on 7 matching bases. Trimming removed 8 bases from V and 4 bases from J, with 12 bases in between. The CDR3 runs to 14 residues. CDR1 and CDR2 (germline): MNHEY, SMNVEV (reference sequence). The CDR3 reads CASSGGGGANVLTF. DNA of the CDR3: TGTGCCAGCTCGGGGGGCGGAGGGGCCAACGTCCTGACTTTC. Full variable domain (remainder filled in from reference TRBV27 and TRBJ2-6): EAQVTQNPRYLITVTGKKLTVTCSQNMNHEYMSWYRQDPGLGLRQIYYSMNVEVTDKGDVPEGYKVSRKEKRNFPLILESPSPNQTSLYFCASSGGGGANVLTFGAGSRLTVL.

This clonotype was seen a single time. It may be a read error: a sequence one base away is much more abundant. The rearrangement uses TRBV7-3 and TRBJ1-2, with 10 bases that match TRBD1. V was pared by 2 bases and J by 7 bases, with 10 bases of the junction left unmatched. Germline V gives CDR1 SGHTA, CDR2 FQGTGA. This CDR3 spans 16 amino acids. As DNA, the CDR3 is TGTGCCAGCAGCTTACGGGGGACAGGGGACCAACTTGGCTACACCTTC. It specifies CASSLRGTGDQLGYTF.

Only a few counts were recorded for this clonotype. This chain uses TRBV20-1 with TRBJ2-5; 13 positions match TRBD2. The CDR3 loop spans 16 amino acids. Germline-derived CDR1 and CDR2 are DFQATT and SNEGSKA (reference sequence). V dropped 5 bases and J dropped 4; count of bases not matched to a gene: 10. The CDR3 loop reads CSARTSGGSWGETQYF. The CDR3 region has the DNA TGCAGTGCTCGGACTAGCGGGGGCTCTTGGGGAGAGACCCAGTACTTC.

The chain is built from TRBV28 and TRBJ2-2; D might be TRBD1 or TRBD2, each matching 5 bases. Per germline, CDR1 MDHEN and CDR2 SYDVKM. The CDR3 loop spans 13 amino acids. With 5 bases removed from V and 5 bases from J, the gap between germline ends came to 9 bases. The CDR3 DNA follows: TGTGCCAGCAGTGGGACCAGAACCGGGGAGCTGTTTTTT. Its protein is CASSGTRTGELFF.

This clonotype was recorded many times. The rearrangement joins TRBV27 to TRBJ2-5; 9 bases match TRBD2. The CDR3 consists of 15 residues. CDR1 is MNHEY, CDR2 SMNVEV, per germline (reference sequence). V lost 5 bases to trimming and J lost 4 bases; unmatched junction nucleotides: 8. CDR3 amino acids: CASSLAGLAGETQYF. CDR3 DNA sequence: TGTGCCAGCAGTCTAGCGGGACTAGCAGGAGAGACCCAGTACTTC.

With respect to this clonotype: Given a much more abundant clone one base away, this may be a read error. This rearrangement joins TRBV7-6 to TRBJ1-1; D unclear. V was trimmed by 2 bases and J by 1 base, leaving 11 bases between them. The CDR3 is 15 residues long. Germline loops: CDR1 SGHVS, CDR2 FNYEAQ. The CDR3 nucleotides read TGTGCCAGCAGCTTATTGGCTGAGTGGAACACTGAAGCTTTCTTT. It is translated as CASSLLAEWNTEAFF.

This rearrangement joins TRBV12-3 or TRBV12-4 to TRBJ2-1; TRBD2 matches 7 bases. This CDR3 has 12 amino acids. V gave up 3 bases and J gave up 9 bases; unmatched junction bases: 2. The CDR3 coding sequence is TGTGCCAGCAGTTTTGGGGAGGGTGAGCAGTTCTTC. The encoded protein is CASSFGEGEQFF.

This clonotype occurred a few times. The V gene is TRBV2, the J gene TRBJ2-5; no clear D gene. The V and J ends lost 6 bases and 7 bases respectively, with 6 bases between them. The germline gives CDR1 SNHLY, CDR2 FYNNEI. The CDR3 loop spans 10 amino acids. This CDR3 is CASRGRTQYF. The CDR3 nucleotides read TGTGCCAGCAGGGGCCGGACCCAGTACTTC.

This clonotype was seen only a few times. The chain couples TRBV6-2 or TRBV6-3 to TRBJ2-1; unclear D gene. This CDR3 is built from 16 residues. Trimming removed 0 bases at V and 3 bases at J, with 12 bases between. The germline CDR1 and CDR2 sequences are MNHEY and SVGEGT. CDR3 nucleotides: TGTGCCAGCAGTTACTCGATCAGCGCGGACTACAATGAGCAGTTCTTC. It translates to CASSYSISADYNEQFF.

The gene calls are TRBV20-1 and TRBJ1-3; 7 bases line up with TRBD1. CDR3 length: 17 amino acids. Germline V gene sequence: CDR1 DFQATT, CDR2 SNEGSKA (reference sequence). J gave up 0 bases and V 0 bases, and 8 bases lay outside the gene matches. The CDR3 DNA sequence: TGCAGTGCTAGAGATATGGCACAGGGGAGCTCTGGAAACACCATATATTTT. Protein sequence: CSARDMAQGSSGNTIYF.